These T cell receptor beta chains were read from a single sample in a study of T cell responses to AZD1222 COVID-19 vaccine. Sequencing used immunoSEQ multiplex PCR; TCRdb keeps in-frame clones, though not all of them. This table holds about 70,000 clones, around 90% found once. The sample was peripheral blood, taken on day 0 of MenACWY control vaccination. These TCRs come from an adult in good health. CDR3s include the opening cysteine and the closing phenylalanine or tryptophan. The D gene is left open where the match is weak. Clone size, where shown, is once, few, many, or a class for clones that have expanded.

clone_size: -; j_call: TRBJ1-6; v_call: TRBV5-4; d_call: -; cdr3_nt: TGTGCCAGCAGCTTGGGGGAGGGAGGCTCACCCCTCCACTTT; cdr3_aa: CASSLGEGGSPLHF
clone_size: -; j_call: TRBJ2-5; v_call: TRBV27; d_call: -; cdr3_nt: TGTGCCAGCAGGGGATGGGGCGGCAGGTCGGAGACCCAGTACTTC; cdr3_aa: CASRGWGGRSETQYF
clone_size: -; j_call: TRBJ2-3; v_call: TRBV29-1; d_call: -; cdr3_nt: TGCAGCGCCGGGCAGGGAGGCACAGATACGCAGTATTTT; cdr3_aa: CSAGQGGTDTQYF
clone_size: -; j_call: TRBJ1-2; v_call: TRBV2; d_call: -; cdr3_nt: TGTGCCAGCAGTGTACCTACAGGGATCCGCTATGGCTACACCTTC; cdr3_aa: CASSVPTGIRYGYTF
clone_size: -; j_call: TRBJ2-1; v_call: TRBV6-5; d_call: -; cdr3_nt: TGTGCCAGCAGTTCTCGGGGGTATCAGCAGTTCTTC; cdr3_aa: CASSSRGYQQFF
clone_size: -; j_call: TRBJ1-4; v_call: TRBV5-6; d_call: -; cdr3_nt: TGTGCCAGCAGCTCTGGGACGAGTGAAAAACTGTTTTTT; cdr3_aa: CASSSGTSEKLFF
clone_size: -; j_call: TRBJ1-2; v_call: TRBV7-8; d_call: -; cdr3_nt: TGTGCCAGCAGCGGCGACAGCTATGTGGGAGGCTACACCTTC; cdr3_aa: CASSGDSYVGGYTF
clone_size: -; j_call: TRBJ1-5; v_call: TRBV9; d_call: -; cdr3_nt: TGTGCCAGCAGCCCGAATTGGGGGCGGGATCAGCCCCAGCATTTT; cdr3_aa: CASSPNWGRDQPQHF
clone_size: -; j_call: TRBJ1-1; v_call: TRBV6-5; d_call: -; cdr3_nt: TGTGCCAGCATAAGACTCTATAGACCCGAAGCTTTCTTT; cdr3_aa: CASIRLYRPEAFF
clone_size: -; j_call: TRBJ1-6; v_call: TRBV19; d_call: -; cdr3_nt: TGTGCCAGTAGTAGACACGTAAGCTCCTATAATTCACCCCTCCACTTT; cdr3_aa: CASSRHVSSYNSPLHF
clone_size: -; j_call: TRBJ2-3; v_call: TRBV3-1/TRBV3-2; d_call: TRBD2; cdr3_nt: TGTGCCAGCAGCCCCCTACTAGCGGGGGACCTGACAGATACGCAGTATTTT; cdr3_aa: CASSPLLAGDLTDTQYF
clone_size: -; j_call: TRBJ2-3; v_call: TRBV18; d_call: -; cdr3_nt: TGTGCCAGCTCACGGGCCGGAGGAGATACGCAGTATTTT; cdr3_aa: CASSRAGGDTQYF
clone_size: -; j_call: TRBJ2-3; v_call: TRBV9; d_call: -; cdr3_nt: TGTGCCAGCAGCGTACAGGGCTTTTACACAGATACGCAGTATTTT; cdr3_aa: CASSVQGFYTDTQYF
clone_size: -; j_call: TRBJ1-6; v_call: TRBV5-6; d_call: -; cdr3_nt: TGTGCCAGCAGCTTGGGCAGGGGTAATTCACCCCTCCACTTT; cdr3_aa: CASSLGRGNSPLHF
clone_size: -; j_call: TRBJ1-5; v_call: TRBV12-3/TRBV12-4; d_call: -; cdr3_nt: TGTGCCAGCACGCGGGCGCTCAATCAGCCCCAGCATTTT; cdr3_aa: CASTRALNQPQHF
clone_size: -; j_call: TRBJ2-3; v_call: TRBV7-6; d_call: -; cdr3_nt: TGTGCCAGCAGCTTACAGGGAAAAGGCACAGATACGCAGTATTTT; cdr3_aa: CASSLQGKGTDTQYF
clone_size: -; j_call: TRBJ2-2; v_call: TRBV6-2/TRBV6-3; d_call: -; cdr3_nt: TGTGCCAGCAACCCGGGGCTGAACACCGGGGAGCTGTTTTTT; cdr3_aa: CASNPGLNTGELFF
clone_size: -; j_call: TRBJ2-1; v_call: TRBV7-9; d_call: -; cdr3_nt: TGTGCCAGCAGCTTAGGGTCGGGGGGCGTCCACAATGAGCAGTTCTTC; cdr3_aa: CASSLGSGGVHNEQFF
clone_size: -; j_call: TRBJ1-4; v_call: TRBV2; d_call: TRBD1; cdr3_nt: TGTGCCAGCACCGGGCGGACAGGGTACGGTGAAAAACTGTTTTTT; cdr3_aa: CASTGRTGYGEKLFF
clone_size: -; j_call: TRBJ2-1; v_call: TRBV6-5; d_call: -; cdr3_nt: TGTGCCAGCAGTTACCTCGGGGTGGTAGGAAATGAGCAGTTCTTC; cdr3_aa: CASSYLGVVGNEQFF
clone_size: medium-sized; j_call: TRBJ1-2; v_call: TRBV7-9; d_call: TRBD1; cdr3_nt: TGTGCCAGCAGCATAGGACAGGGGAATGGCTACACCTTC; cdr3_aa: CASSIGQGNGYTF
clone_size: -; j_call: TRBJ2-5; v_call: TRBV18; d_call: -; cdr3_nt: TGTGCCAGCTCACCCGGGGACCGTCAGACCCAGTACTTC; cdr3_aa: CASSPGDRQTQYF
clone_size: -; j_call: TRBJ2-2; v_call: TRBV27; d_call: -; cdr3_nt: TGTGCCAGCAGTTTTCCGGAAACAGAGAACACCGGGGAGCTGTTTTTT; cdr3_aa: CASSFPETENTGELFF
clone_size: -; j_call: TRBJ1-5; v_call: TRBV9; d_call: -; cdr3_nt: TGTGCCAGCAGCGTAGAGGGGCTTGATCAGCCCCAGCATTTT; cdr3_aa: CASSVEGLDQPQHF
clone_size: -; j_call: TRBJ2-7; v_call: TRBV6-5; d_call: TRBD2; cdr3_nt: TGTGCCACTACGGGGGGATGGTACGAGCAGTACTTC; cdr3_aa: CATTGGWYEQYF
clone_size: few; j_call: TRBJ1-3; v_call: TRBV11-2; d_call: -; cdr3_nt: TGTGCCAGCAGCCCGGGACTCAGCTCTGGAAACACCATATATTTT; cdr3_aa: CASSPGLSSGNTIYF
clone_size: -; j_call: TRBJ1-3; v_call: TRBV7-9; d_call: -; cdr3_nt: TGTGCCAGCAGCCCCCAGGCCACCTCTGGAAACACCATATATTTT; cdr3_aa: CASSPQATSGNTIYF
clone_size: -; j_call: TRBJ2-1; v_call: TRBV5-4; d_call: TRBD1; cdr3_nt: TGTGCCAGCAGCCCCACGACAGGGGGGCACAATGAGCAGTTCTTC; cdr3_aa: CASSPTTGGHNEQFF
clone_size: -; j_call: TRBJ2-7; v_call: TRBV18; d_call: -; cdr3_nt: TGTGCCAGCTCACCCCCGGGGGGCAGGGGCTACGAGCAGTACTTC; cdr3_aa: CASSPPGGRGYEQYF
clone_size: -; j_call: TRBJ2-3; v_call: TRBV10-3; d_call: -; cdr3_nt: TGTGCCATCGGGGGGTTAATGGGCACAGATACGCAGTATTTT; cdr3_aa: CAIGGLMGTDTQYF
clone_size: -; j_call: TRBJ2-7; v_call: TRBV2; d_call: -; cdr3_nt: TGTGCCAGCCGTAGCAGGGGTAAATACGAGCAGTACTTC; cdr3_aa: CASRSRGKYEQYF
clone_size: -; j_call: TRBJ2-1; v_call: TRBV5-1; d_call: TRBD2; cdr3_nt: TGCGCCAGCAGCTTGAACGGGGGGGCCGGGAATGAGCAGTTCTTC; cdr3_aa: CASSLNGGAGNEQFF
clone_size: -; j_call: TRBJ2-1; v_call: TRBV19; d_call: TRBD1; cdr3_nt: TGTGCCAGTAGTCCTAGACAGGGCCTGAATGAGCAGTTCTTC; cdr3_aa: CASSPRQGLNEQFF
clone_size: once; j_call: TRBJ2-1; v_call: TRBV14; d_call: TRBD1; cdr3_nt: TGTGCCAGCAGCCGAAGGACAGGGGGCGGCTACAATGAGCAGTTCTTC; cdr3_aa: CASSRRTGGGYNEQFF
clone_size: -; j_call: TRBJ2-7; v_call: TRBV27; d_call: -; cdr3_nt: TGTGCCAGCAGTTTTATCGGGAGCTCCTACGAGCAGTACTTC; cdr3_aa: CASSFIGSSYEQYF
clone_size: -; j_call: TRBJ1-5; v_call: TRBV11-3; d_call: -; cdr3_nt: TGTGCCAGCAGCTACAGCATCAGCAATCAGCCCCAGCATTTT; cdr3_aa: CASSYSISNQPQHF
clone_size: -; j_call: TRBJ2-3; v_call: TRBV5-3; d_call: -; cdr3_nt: TGTGCCAGAAGCCCCCCGGATACGCAGTATTTT; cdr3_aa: CARSPPDTQYF
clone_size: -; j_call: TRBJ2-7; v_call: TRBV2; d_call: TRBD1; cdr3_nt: TGTGCCAGCACAGAGACAGGGGGAACGCACTTC; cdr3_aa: CASTETGGTHF
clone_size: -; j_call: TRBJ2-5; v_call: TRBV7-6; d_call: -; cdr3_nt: TGTGCCAGCAGCCCCCTAGGATCTATTGGGCCCCAGTACTTC; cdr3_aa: CASSPLGSIGPQYF
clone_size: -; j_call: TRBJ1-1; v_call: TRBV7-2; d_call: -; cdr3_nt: TGTGCCAGCAGCGCGGGAAGGGTTGCTTTCTTT; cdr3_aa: CASSAGRVAFF
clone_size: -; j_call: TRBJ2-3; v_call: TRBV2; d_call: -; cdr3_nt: TGTGCCAGCAGTGAAGTTGGAGGGGGCGCAGATACGCAGTATTTT; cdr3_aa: CASSEVGGGADTQYF
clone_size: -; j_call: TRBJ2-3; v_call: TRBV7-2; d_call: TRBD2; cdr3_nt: TGTGCCAGCAGCTTAAGGGGAGCGGGGGGGCCTGGAGATACGCAGTATTTT; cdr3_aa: CASSLRGAGGPGDTQYF
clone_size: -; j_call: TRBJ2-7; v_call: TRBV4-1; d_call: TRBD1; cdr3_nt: TGCGCCAGCAGCCCCCTACAACGGGGACAGGGGTTCGAGCAGTACTTC; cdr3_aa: CASSPLQRGQGFEQYF
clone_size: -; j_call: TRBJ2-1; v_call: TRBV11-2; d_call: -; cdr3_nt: TGTGCCAGCAGCAACCGGGATATATCTCAGGCCAGGGAGCAGTTCTTC; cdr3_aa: CASSNRDISQAREQFF
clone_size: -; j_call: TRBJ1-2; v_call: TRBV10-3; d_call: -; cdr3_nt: TGTGCCATCAGTGAGTCGGGGGGATGGACGGATGGCTACACCTTC; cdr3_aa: CAISESGGWTDGYTF
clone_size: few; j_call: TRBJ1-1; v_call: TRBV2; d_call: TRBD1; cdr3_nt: TGTGCCAGCGGGACAGGCACTGAAGCTTTCTTT; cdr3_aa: CASGTGTEAFF
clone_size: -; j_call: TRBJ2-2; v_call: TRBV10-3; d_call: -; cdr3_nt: TGTGCCATCACCGAATCCGCGCAGCTGGGTACCGGGGAGCTGTTTTTT; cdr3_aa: CAITESAQLGTGELFF
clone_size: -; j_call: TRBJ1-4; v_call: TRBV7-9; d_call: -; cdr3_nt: TGTGCCAGCAGCTGGCAGAGCGGCGAAAAACTGTTTTTT; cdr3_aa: CASSWQSGEKLFF
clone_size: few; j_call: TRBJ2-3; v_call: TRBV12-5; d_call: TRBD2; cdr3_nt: TGTGCTAGTGCCCCCGGACTAGCGGGGGGTGCAGATACGCAGTATTTT; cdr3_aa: CASAPGLAGGADTQYF
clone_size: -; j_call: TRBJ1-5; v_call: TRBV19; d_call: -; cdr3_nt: TGTGCCACTAGTGACTCGGGGGGCCGGGTACAGCCCCAGCATTTT; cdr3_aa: CATSDSGGRVQPQHF
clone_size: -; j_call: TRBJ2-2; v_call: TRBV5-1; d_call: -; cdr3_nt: TGCGCCAGCAGCTTGTGGGGCGCCGGGGAGCTGTTTTTT; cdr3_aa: CASSLWGAGELFF
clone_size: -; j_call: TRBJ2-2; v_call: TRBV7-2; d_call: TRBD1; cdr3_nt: TGTGCCAGCAGCCGGATAGACAGGGAATGGTTAGGGGAGCTGTTTTTT; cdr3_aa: CASSRIDREWLGELFF
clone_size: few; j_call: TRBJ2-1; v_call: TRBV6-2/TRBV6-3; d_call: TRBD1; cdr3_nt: TGTGCCAGCAGTTACCGGACAGGGGAGTATAATGAGCAGTTCTTC; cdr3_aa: CASSYRTGEYNEQFF
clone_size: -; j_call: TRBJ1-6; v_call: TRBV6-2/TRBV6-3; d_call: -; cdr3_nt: TGTGCCAGCAGTTTCAGTAATTCACCCCTCCACTTT; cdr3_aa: CASSFSNSPLHF